This is a list of T cell receptor beta chains from one sample in a study of cytomegalovirus exposure and HLA in healthy donors. Measured with immunoSEQ multiplex PCR; TCRdb has only the in-frame clones, and not every one. The data contain some 96,000 clones, approximately 76% of them singletons. The sequenced sample was PBMCs. These receptor sequences come from a woman aged 60-70 years in good health and CMV-seropositive. The CDR3 runs from the conserved cysteine through the conserved F or W. The order of the fields is V gene, clone size, J gene, D gene, CDR3 protein, CDR3 DNA. A D gene is named only where the DNA matches it firmly. Only part of the rows carry a size: once, few, many, or a class if the clone is expanded.

TRBV4-2,once,TRBJ2-6,.,CASSPLGGLGANVLTF,TGTGCCAGCAGCCCACTCGGGGGGCTTGGGGCCAACGTCCTGACTTTC
TRBV2,.,TRBJ1-2,.,CASSGTGSDYGYTF,TGTGCCAGCAGCGGTACAGGGTCGGACTATGGCTACACCTTC
TRBV5-1,.,TRBJ2-2,.,CASSLGDTGELFF,TGCGCCAGCAGCTTGGGAGACACCGGGGAGCTGTTTTTT
TRBV4-2,few,TRBJ1-1,.,CASSQEQNTEAFF,TGTGCCAGCAGCCAAGAACAGAACACTGAAGCTTTCTTT
TRBV28,.,TRBJ2-2,TRBD2,CASTASGRAWELFF,TGTGCCAGCACAGCTAGCGGGAGGGCCTGGGAGCTGTTTTTT
TRBV2,.,TRBJ2-5,TRBD2,CASSEKARSGSMWAQYF,TGTGCCAGCAGTGAAAAGGCAAGAAGCGGGAGCATGTGGGCCCAGTACTTC
TRBV13,.,TRBJ2-1,.,CASSLGLRGQFF,TGTGCCAGCAGCTTAGGACTCCGAGGGCAGTTCTTC
TRBV25-1,.,TRBJ2-7,TRBD1,CASSLPGTGKTYEQYF,TGTGCCAGCAGTTTACCTGGGACAGGAAAAACCTACGAGCAGTACTTC
TRBV27,.,TRBJ2-7,.,CASSEWGRPGDEQYF,TGTGCCAGCAGTGAATGGGGGAGGCCGGGGGACGAGCAGTACTTC
TRBV6-1,once,TRBJ1-2,.,CASSEHSRFHYGYTF,TGTGCCAGCAGTGAACATAGCAGATTTCACTATGGCTACACCTTC
TRBV9,.,TRBJ2-3,.,CASSVEVGAVDTQYF,TGTGCCAGCAGCGTAGAGGTGGGAGCGGTAGATACGCAGTATTTT
TRBV4-1,.,TRBJ2-2,.,CASSQQGAGELFF,TGCGCCAGCAGCCAGCAAGGGGCCGGGGAGCTGTTTTTT
TRBV14,.,TRBJ2-1,.,CASSLGGGAISYNEQFF,TGTGCCAGCAGCCTAGGTGGGGGGGCCATATCCTACAATGAGCAGTTCTTC
TRBV2,once,TRBJ2-7,TRBD1,CASTVQKGRAGGEQYF,TGTGCCAGCACCGTTCAAAAGGGGCGGGCAGGGGGAGAGCAGTACTTC
TRBV19,.,TRBJ1-1,TRBD1,CASSISAGGSSAFF,TGTGCCAGTAGTATATCGGCAGGGGGCTCGTCAGCTTTCTTT
TRBV7-9,.,TRBJ2-3,TRBD2,CASSSRTSGRPDTQYF,TGTGCCAGCAGCTCACGGACTAGCGGGAGACCAGATACGCAGTATTTT
TRBV18,.,TRBJ1-3,TRBD1,CASSPGTGTGNTIYF,TGTGCCAGCTCACCCGGGACAGGGACTGGAAACACCATATATTTT
TRBV7-9,.,TRBJ2-3,.,CASRVTGIGTQYF,TGTGCCAGCAGGGTGACAGGTATTGGTACGCAGTATTTT
TRBV30,.,TRBJ2-1,TRBD2,CAWSGGGLAGSSYNEQFF,TGTGCCTGGAGTGGGGGCGGACTAGCGGGGAGCTCCTACAATGAGCAGTTCTTC
TRBV5-4,few,TRBJ1-1,TRBD1,CASSRTGVGMNTEAFF,TGTGCCAGCAGCCGGACAGGGGTGGGCATGAACACTGAAGCTTTCTTT